The clone carrying this TCR beta chain was seen a handful of times. With V trimmed by 0 bases and J by 6 bases, 6 bases remained unmatched. Germline V lookup: CDR1 SGHRS, CDR2 YFSETQ. The CDR3 is made up of 15 amino acids. These data originate in a study of cytomegalovirus exposure and HLA in healthy donors. PCR involved 60 Vbeta and 13 Jbeta primers. Assay used: immunoSEQ multiplex PCR; TCRdb lists only in-frame clones, some missing. The profile covers about 160,000 clones, with 82% appearing a single time and roughly 0.99% taken by the ten largest. The V call is TRBV5-1, the J call TRBJ2-7; 10 nucleotides agree with TRBD2. Sequencing used PBMCs. The TCR originated in a girl aged 2 to 10 in good health and CMV-seropositive. In DNA form, the CDR3 reads TGCGCCAGCAGCTTGGGTCTAGCGGGAGTGAGCGAGCAGTACTTC. Its translation: CASSLGLAGVSEQYF.